Listed below are T cell receptor beta chains from one sample, sequenced in a study of CD8 T cells in ankylosing spondylitis. TCRdb re-called the 5' RACE reads through MiXCR, storing one row per CDR3 protein. The sample lists about 240,000 distinct CDR3 sequences, roughly a quarter occurring once. Sequenced input: blood, either unsorted or a sorted T cell fraction (not recorded which). These TCRs come from a male donor with ankylosing spondylitis or in good health (not recorded which). Each CDR3 is given with its conserved first and last residue. D genes are given only for firm matches. Size is omitted from some rows. Given values are once, few, many or a class for expanded clones.

TRBJ2-7 TRBV12-3/TRBV12-4 NA NA CASSPDKGYEQYF TGTGCCAGCAGCCCGGACAAGGGGTACGAGCAGTACTTC
TRBJ2-1 TRBV6-5 NA TRBD1 CASSYGTGRLDEQFF TGTGCCAGCAGTTACGGGACAGGGCGGTTAGATGAGCAGTTCTTC
TRBJ2-2 TRBV3-1 many TRBD1 CASSQGTGILTGELFF TGTGCCAGCAGCCAAGGGACAGGGATCCTCACCGGGGAGCTGTTTTTT
TRBJ2-7 TRBV6-1 NA TRBD2 CASSRSGDNYEQYF TGTGCCAGCAGCCGCAGCGGGGATAACTACGAGCAGTACTTC
TRBJ2-1 TRBV20-1 NA TRBD2 CSAFTGGVSYNEQFF TGCAGTGCTTTTACCGGGGGGGTTTCGTACAATGAGCAGTTCTTC
TRBJ1-1 TRBV9 NA NA CASSVGVGSNTEAFF TGTGCCAGCAGCGTAGGGGTCGGGTCGAACACTGAAGCTTTCTTT
TRBJ2-3 TRBV12-3/TRBV12-4 many NA CASSLDNYSTDTQYF TGTGCCAGCAGTTTGGACAACTATAGCACAGATACGCAGTATTTT
TRBJ1-5 TRBV20-1 NA TRBD1 CSASQDRGSQPQHF TGCAGTGCTAGCCAGGACAGGGGAAGTCAGCCCCAGCATTTT
TRBJ1-1 TRBV5-1 many NA CASRSGVMNTEAFF TGCGCCAGCCGCTCAGGGGTAATGAACACTGAAGCTTTCTTT
TRBJ2-1 TRBV6-5 few NA CASSYSKGSLARQFF TGTGCCAGCAGTTACTCGAAAGGGAGCTTGGCCAGGCAGTTCTTC
TRBJ2-7 TRBV27 few NA CASSCGSVYEQYF TGTGCCAGCAGTTGTGGTAGTGTCTACGAGCAGTACTTC
TRBJ2-2 TRBV18 many NA CASSPSKGELGTGELFF TGTGCCAGCTCACCATCGAAAGGGGAACTGGGGACCGGGGAGCTGTTTTTT
TRBJ2-5 TRBV12-3/TRBV12-4 many NA CASSTNYETQYF TGTGCCAGCAGCACAAATTATGAGACCCAGTACTTC
TRBJ2-1 TRBV5-6 NA TRBD1 CAISPGTGASYNEQFF TGTGCCATCAGCCCCGGGACAGGGGCATCCTACAATGAGCAGTTCTTC
TRBJ2-2 TRBV5-5 many NA CASTHEDRFTGELFF TGTGCCAGCACCCACGAGGATCGGTTCACCGGGGAGCTGTTTTTT
TRBJ2-2 TRBV29-1 many NA CSVGTLLDGELFF TGCAGCGTTGGGACTCTTCTAGACGGGGAGCTGTTTTTT
TRBJ1-4 TRBV25-1 many NA CASSEYPNEKLFF TGTGCCAGCAGTGAATACCCTAATGAAAAACTGTTTTTT
TRBJ2-1 TRBV5-5 many TRBD2 CASSFVRGAGDGEQFF TGTGCCAGCAGCTTTGTGCGGGGGGCCGGTGACGGTGAGCAGTTCTTC
TRBJ2-2 TRBV20-1 few NA CSARVGGPPNTGELFF TGCAGTGCTAGAGTGGGGGGACCCCCGAACACCGGGGAGCTGTTTTTT
TRBJ2-5 TRBV6-1 NA NA CASKESGGLQETQYF TGTGCCAGCAAGGAGTCGGGCGGACTACAAGAGACCCAGTACTTC
TRBJ2-5 TRBV20-1 NA NA CSASRHDPGETQYF TGCAGTGCTAGTCGGCATGACCCCGGGGAGACCCAGTACTTC
TRBJ2-1 TRBV11-2 once TRBD1 CASSFRDRVGEQFF TGTGCCAGCAGCTTCAGGGACAGGGTGGGCGAGCAGTTCTTC
TRBJ1-1 TRBV12-3/TRBV12-4 many TRBD1 CASNKGAGGAGTEAFF TGTGCCAGCAACAAGGGGGCAGGGGGCGCAGGGACTGAAGCTTTCTTT
TRBJ2-2 TRBV29-1 few NA CSVPRHAELFF TGCAGCGTTCCCAGGCATGCGGAGCTGTTTTTT
TRBJ1-2 TRBV29-1 many NA CSGTWGQTYGYTF TGCAGCGGCACTTGGGGCCAAACCTATGGCTACACCTTC
TRBJ2-5 TRBV12-3/TRBV12-4 many NA CASSTRQETQYF TGTGCCAGCAGTACGAGGCAAGAGACCCAGTACTTC
TRBJ1-6 TRBV2 NA NA CASSDPVSRNSPLHF TGTGCCAGCAGCGATCCCGTCTCCCGTAATTCACCCCTCCACTTT
TRBJ2-6 TRBV20-1 NA TRBD1 CSARTGGAGANVLTF TGCAGTGCTAGGACAGGGGGCGCTGGGGCCAACGTCCTGACTTTC
TRBJ2-5 TRBV28 NA NA CASNVLGALETQYF TGTGCCAGCAACGTGTTGGGGGCTTTGGAGACCCAGTACTTC
TRBJ2-5 TRBV6-5 NA NA CASRRGVETQYF TGTGCCAGTAGAAGGGGGGTAGAGACCCAGTACTTC
TRBJ1-2 TRBV12-3/TRBV12-4 NA NA CASRLTNYGYTF TGTGCCAGCAGACTTACGAACTATGGCTACACCTTC
TRBJ1-2 TRBV12-3/TRBV12-4 NA TRBD1 CASSQTGAYYGYTF TGTGCCAGCAGCCAGACAGGGGCCTACTATGGCTACACCTTC
TRBJ2-1 TRBV10-3 NA TRBD2 CAISESVAGGVNEQFF TGTGCCATCAGTGAGTCAGTTGCGGGGGGGGTGAATGAGCAGTTCTTC
TRBJ2-1 TRBV12-3/TRBV12-4 many TRBD2 CASRAGGLNEQFF TGTGCCAGCCGGGCGGGGGGGCTCAATGAGCAGTTCTTC
TRBJ1-1 TRBV20-1 many NA CSARDLARRNTEAFF TGCAGTGCTAGAGATCTTGCCAGGCGGAACACTGAAGCTTTCTTT
TRBJ2-5 TRBV12-3/TRBV12-4 many NA CASNKHQYQETQYF TGTGCCAGCAACAAACACCAGTACCAAGAGACCCAGTACTTC
TRBJ2-3 TRBV5-1 many NA CASSLEWGADTQYF TGCGCCAGCAGCTTGGAGTGGGGCGCAGATACGCAGTATTTT
TRBJ2-5 TRBV12-3/TRBV12-4 NA NA CASSLGLDQETQYF TGTGCCAGCAGTTTAGGGCTAGACCAAGAGACCCAGTACTTC
TRBJ2-5 TRBV20-1 many NA CSARALPTGQETQYF TGCAGTGCTAGAGCCCTCCCGACAGGCCAAGAGACCCAGTACTTC
TRBJ2-2 TRBV10-3 many NA CAISESNRARGELFF TGTGCCATCAGTGAGTCGAACAGGGCCCGCGGGGAGCTGTTTTTT
TRBJ1-1 TRBV4-2 NA NA CASSLKRVGVAEAFF TGTGCCAGCAGCCTCAAGAGGGTAGGGGTTGCTGAAGCTTTCTTT
TRBJ2-3 TRBV29-1 NA NA CSVEGEPRSTDTQYF TGCAGCGTTGAAGGCGAACCGAGAAGCACAGATACGCAGTATTTT
TRBJ2-3 TRBV12-3/TRBV12-4 many TRBD2 CASRERGGTDTQYF TGTGCCAGCCGAGAGCGGGGTGGCACAGATACGCAGTATTTT
TRBJ1-3 TRBV29-1 many NA CSGEGGYGNTIYF TGCAGCGGGGAGGGGGGCTATGGAAACACCATATATTTT
TRBJ2-2 TRBV28 many TRBD1 CASSPPGGAGTGELFF TGTGCCAGCAGTCCCCCAGGGGGCGCCGGCACCGGGGAGCTGTTTTTT
TRBJ1-5 TRBV20-1 medium-sized NA CSARDRRKGDQPQHF TGCAGTGCTAGAGATCGTAGGAAGGGGGATCAGCCCCAGCATTTT
TRBJ2-7 TRBV5-6 NA NA CASTQRTGRGSYEQYF TGTGCCAGCACCCAACGCACGGGACGGGGCTCCTACGAGCAGTACTTC
TRBJ2-7 TRBV12-3/TRBV12-4 many NA CASSFSRVGYEQYF TGTGCCAGCAGTTTCTCTAGGGTTGGCTACGAGCAGTACTTC
TRBJ2-1 TRBV5-1 NA TRBD1 CASSLGGQGRNEQFF TGCGCCAGCAGCTTGGGAGGACAGGGTAGGAATGAGCAGTTCTTC
TRBJ2-5 TRBV20-1 NA NA CSARSSSTGTGGETQYF TGCAGTGCTAGATCCTCCTCCACCGGGACCGGGGGAGAGACCCAGTACTTC